Each of the 21 T cell receptor beta chains below was sequenced from the same sample in a study of control samples from healthy donors and cancer patients. The method was immunoSEQ multiplex PCR; TCRdb's version includes in-frame clones alone and lacks a portion of them. The sample has about 110,000 clones; approximately 89% are singletons. Sequencing was done on a sample of blood. The receptor set was obtained from a woman aged 18-29 years in good health.

The chain uses TRBV3-1 (or the pseudogene TRBV3-2) and TRBJ1-2, with unresolved D. Trimming removed 7 bases from V and 5 bases from J, with 11 bases in between. There are 12 residues in the CDR3. CDR1 and CDR2 (germline): LGHDT, YNNKEL (reference sequence). In DNA, the CDR3 is TGTGCCAGCACCTCCACCCCATATGGCTACACCTTC. This sequence encodes CASTSTPYGYTF.

The V and J genes are TRBV7-2 and TRBJ2-7, with D perhaps TRBD2 (6 bases). The CDR3 consists of 16 residues. The germline CDR1 and CDR2 sequences are SGHTA and FQGNSA. V lost 5 bases, J lost 0 bases, and 17 bases lay in between. The CDR3 loop is CASSPSLLATSYEQYF. The DNA for the CDR3 is TGTGCCAGCAGCCCCAGCCTTCTAGCGACCTCCTACGAGCAGTACTTC.

The rearrangement uses TRBV7-8 and TRBJ2-7; TRBD2 matches 7 bases. V lost 7 bases and J lost 7; bases outside the gene matches: 16. Germline values: CDR1 SGHVS, CDR2 FQNEAQ. The CDR3 length is 15 residues. CDR3 nucleotide sequence: TGTGCCAGCACCTCGTTAAGCGGGATACTTCTGGAGCAGTACTTC. Translation: CASTSLSGILLEQYF. Supplemented by reference TRBV7-8 and TRBJ2-7, the full variable domain reads GAGVSQSPRYKVAKRGQDVALRCDPISGHVSLFWYQQALGQGPEFLTYFQNEAQLDKSGLPSDRFFAERPEGSVSTLKIQRTQQEDSAVYLCASTSLSGILLEQYFGPGTRLTVT.

The V and J genes are TRBV18 and TRBJ2-5, with D possibly matching TRBD1 (6 bases). CDR1 KGHSH and CDR2 LQKENI come from the germline V gene. The CDR3 has 14 residues. Trimming took 6 bases from V and 2 from J, leaving 13 bases between them. The CDR3 DNA sequence: TGTGCCAGCTCTCTGGGACACCTACAAGAGACCCAGTACTTC. It is translated as CASSLGHLQETQYF.

The chain recombines TRBV24-1 with TRBJ2-7; tentatively, D is TRBD1 (6 bases). V was cut by 6 bases and J by 2 bases, with 16 bases left in between. This CDR3 has 15 residues. The germline V gene encodes CDR1 KGHDR and CDR2 SFDVKD. The CDR3 DNA sequence: TGTGCCACCAGTTTGGGTGGGGGCGACACCTACGAGCAGTACTTC. Residues: CATSLGGGDTYEQYF.

The chain uses TRBV7-2 and TRBJ2-2; D call uncertain. The CDR3 spans 13 residues. Trimming shortened V by 2 bases and J by 6 bases, and 7 bases separated the two germline ends. CDR1 is SGHTA and CDR2 is FQGNSA in the germline V gene. Written as DNA, the CDR3 is TGTGCCAGCAGCTTATCCCCGTCCGGGGAGCTGTTTTTT. It translates to CASSLSPSGELFF.

V and J are TRBV2 and TRBJ1-6, with 8 bases identical to TRBD1. In germline, CDR1 is SNHLY, CDR2 FYNNEI. V dropped 6 bases and J dropped 5; count of bases not matched to a gene: 9. The CDR3 has 16 residues. The CDR3 loop reads CASRGGQGQNNSPLHF. CDR3 in DNA: TGTGCCAGCAGAGGAGGACAGGGACAAAATAATTCACCCCTCCACTTT. Supplemented by reference TRBV2 and TRBJ1-6, the full variable domain reads EPEVTQTPSHQVTQMGQEVILRCVPISNHLYFYWYRQILGQKVEFLVSFYNNEISEKSEIFDDQFSVERPDGSNFTLKIRSTKLEDSAMYFCASRGGQGQNNSPLHFGNGTRLTVT.

This clone was seen just once. The gene calls are TRBV6-2 or TRBV6-3 and TRBJ2-1, with D perhaps TRBD1 (6 bases). This CDR3 region has 14 residues. V was shortened by 2 bases and J by 4 bases, with 9 bases between the two germline ends. In germline, CDR1 is MNHEY, CDR2 SVGEGT. The CDR3 sequence: CASSYSQGYNEQFF. CDR3 bases: TGTGCCAGCAGTTACAGCCAGGGGTACAATGAGCAGTTCTTC.

V usage is TRBV15 and J usage is TRBJ2-7, with 10 bases fitting TRBD2. Trimming cost V 0 bases and J 3 bases; bases outside gene matches: 2. This CDR3 has 15 amino acids. Germline V gene data show CDR1 as LNHNV and CDR2 as YYDKDF (reference sequence). The CDR3 loop is CATSRDTSGDYEQYF. Written as DNA, the CDR3 is TGTGCCACCAGCAGAGATACTAGCGGGGACTACGAGCAGTACTTC.

This chain links TRBV7-3 with TRBJ1-6, with TRBD1 as a possible D gene (5 bases). The germline V gene has CDR1 SGHTA and CDR2 FQGTGA. This CDR3 spans 14 amino acids. V lost 5 bases and J lost 7, with 12 bases in between. As DNA, the CDR3 is TGTGCCAGCAGCCCCGGCTCAGGGAATTCACCCCTCCACTTT. As protein: CASSPGSGNSPLHF.

This chain uses TRBV28 with TRBJ1-1; D is possibly TRBD1 (5 bases). The CDR3 is made up of 15 amino acids. Germline V CDR1 and CDR2: MDHEN, SYDVKM. Trimming removed 5 bases at V and 4 bases at J, with 17 bases between. The CDR3 nucleotides read TGTGCCAGCAGTCCACTTGGTGGCAGGGCCACTGAAGCTTTCTTT. Translated: CASSPLGGRATEAFF.

CDR3 nucleotides: TGTGCCAGCAACCCTACTAGCGGGGGGAGTGAGACCCAGTACTTC. Translation: CASNPTSGGSETQYF. This rearrangement joins TRBV2 to TRBJ2-5, with 12 bases that match TRBD2. Trimming at V came to 7 bases and at J to 5 bases, leaving 8 bases not matched to a gene. In germline, CDR1 is SNHLY, CDR2 FYNNEI. The CDR3 consists of 15 residues.

This clone was observed once. The V and J genes are TRBV24-1 and TRBJ2-1, with D uncertain. The V end lost 5 bases, the J end lost 0 bases, and 10 bases lay between the germline ends. Germline V gene sequence: CDR1 KGHDR, CDR2 SFDVKD. The CDR3 sequence is 15 residues long. The DNA for the CDR3 is TGTGCCACCAGTGGGCCCCTAAGCTCCTACAATGAGCAGTTCTTC. Encoded protein: CATSGPLSSYNEQFF.

This chain links TRBV28 with TRBJ1-6, with 7 bases matching TRBD1. In germline, CDR1 is MDHEN, CDR2 SYDVKM. The CDR3 is made up of 15 amino acids. Unmatched junction bases numbered 9, after V lost 6 bases and J lost 7 bases. For the CDR3, the DNA is TGTGCCAGCAGCTCCACAGGGGACATAAATTCACCCCTCCACTTT. Encoded protein: CASSSTGDINSPLHF.

This rearrangement joins TRBV6-5 to TRBJ1-6, with 9 bases matching TRBD1. V lost 6 bases to trimming and J lost 7 bases; unmatched junction nucleotides: 4. The CDR3 is 14 residues long. The germline V gene has CDR1 MNHEY and CDR2 SVGAGI. The CDR3 region has the DNA TGTGCCAGCAGGGGGACAGGGTTGAATTCACCCCTCCACTTT. It is translated as CASRGTGLNSPLHF.

The chain uses TRBV6-1 and TRBJ1-5; D call uncertain. This CDR3 contains 13 residues. Germline lookup yields CDR1 MNHNS and CDR2 SASEGT. The V gene lost 5 bases and the J gene lost 6 bases, with 11 bases spanning the gap. CDR3 residues: CASSFTNSQPQHF. In DNA form, the CDR3 reads TGTGCCAGCAGTTTCACTAATTCTCAGCCCCAGCATTTT.

V is TRBV28 and J is TRBJ2-1; TRBD2 might be the D (5 bases). The CDR3 is made up of 15 amino acids. The V end lost 6 bases, the J end lost 13 bases, and 25 bases lay between the germline ends. Germline loops: CDR1 MDHEN, CDR2 SYDVKM. DNA for the CDR3: TGTGCCAGCAGCACACCAAAATTAAGCGGAAAAGCTCAGTTCTTC. Translating it yields CASSTPKLSGKAQFF.

CDR3: CASSTRRGRGGEKLFF. CDR3 bases: TGTGCCAGCAGCACCCGGCGGGGCAGGGGAGGAGAAAAACTGTTTTTT. The chain carries TRBV21-1 and TRBJ1-4. TRBV21-1 is termed a pseudogene. The CDR3 covers 16 residues.

The chain combines TRBV5-4 with TRBJ2-5; D is possibly TRBD1 (5 bases). CDR1 is SGHNT, CDR2 YYREEE, per germline (reference sequence). This CDR3 region has 14 residues. With 3 bases removed from V and 5 bases from J, the gap between germline ends came to 14 bases. The CDR3 protein is CASSSWGSPETQYF. For the CDR3, the DNA is TGTGCCAGCAGCTCTTGGGGCTCCCCGGAGACCCAGTACTTC.

This sequence joins TRBV11-2 and TRBJ2-2; D is undetermined. CDR3 size: 13 residues. V dropped 2 bases and J dropped 3 bases, with 4 bases sitting between them. Looked up from germline, CDR1 is SGHAT and CDR2 is FQNNGV. CDR3 loop: CASSLMYTGELFF. The CDR3 DNA is TGTGCCAGCAGCTTAATGTACACCGGGGAGCTGTTTTTT.

The chain links TRBV30 to TRBJ2-7; D is perhaps TRBD1 (7 bases). The V and J ends lost 1 base and 2 bases respectively, with 15 bases between them. This CDR3 region has 15 residues. The germline gives CDR1 GTSNPN, CDR2 SVGIG (reference sequence). DNA of the CDR3: TGTGCCTGGAGTGCCCCAGGGGGGTTAACCTACGAGCAGTACTTC. As protein: CAWSAPGGLTYEQYF.